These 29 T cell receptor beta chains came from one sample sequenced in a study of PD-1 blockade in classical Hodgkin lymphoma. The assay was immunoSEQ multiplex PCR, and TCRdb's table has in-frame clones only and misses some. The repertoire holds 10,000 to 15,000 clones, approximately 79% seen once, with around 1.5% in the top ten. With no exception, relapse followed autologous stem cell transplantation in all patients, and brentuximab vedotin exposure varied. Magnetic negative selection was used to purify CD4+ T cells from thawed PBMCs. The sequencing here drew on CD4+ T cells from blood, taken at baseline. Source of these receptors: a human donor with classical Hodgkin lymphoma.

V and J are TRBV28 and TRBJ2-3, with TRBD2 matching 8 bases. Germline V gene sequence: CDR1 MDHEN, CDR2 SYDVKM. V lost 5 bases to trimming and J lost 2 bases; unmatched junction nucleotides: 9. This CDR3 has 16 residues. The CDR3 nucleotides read TGTGCCAGCAGTCAGACTACTAGCGGAACCACAGATACGCAGTATTTT. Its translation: CASSQTTSGTTDTQYF.

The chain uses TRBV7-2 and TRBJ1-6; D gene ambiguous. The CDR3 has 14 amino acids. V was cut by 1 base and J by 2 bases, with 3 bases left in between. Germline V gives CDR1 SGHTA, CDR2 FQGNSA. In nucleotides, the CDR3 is TGTGCCAGCAGCTTAGGACCCTATAATTCACCCCTCCACTTT. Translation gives CASSLGPYNSPLHF. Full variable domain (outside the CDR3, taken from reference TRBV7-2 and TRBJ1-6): GAGVSQSPSNKVTEKGKDVELRCDPISGHTALYWYRQSLGQGLEFLIYFQGNSAPDKSGLPSDRFSAERTGGSVSTLTIQRTQQEDSAVYLCASSLGPYNSPLHFGNGTRLTVT.

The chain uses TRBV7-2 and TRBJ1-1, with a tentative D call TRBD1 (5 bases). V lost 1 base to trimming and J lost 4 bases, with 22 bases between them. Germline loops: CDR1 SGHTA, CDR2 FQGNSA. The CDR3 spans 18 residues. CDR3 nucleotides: TGTGCCAGCAGCTTAGTCGGAGCAGGGTTAGGGAGTGTCACTGAAGCTTTCTTT. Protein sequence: CASSLVGAGLGSVTEAFF.

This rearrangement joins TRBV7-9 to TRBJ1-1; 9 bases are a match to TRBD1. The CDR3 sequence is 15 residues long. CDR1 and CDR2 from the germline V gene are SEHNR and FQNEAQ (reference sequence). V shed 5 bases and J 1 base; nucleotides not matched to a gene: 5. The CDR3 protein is CASSLTGGRNTEAFF. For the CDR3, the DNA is TGTGCCAGCAGCCTGACAGGGGGGAGGAACACTGAAGCTTTCTTT.

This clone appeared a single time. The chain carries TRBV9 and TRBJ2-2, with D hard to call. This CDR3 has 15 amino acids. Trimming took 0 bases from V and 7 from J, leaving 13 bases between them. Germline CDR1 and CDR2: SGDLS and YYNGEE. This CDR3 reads CASSVEYRARGELFF. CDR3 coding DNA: TGTGCCAGCAGCGTAGAGTATAGGGCTCGCGGGGAGCTGTTTTTT.

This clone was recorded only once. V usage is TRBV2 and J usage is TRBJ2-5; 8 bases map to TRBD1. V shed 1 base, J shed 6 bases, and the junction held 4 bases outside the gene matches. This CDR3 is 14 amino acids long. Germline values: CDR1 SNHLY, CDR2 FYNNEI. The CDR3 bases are TGTGCCAGCAGTGAAGGGACAGGGAGGAAGACCCAGTACTTC. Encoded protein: CASSEGTGRKTQYF.

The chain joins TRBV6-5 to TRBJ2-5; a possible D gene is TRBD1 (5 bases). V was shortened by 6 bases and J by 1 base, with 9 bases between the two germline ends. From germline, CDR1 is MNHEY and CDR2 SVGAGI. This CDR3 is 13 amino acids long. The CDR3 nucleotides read TGTGCCAGCAGGCGGACATTCCAAGAGACCCAGTACTTC. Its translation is CASRRTFQETQYF.

The CDR3 protein is CASSPRVSNQPQHF. The CDR3 region has the DNA TGTGCCAGCTCACCACGGGTTAGCAATCAGCCCCAGCATTTT. This chain joins TRBV18 and TRBJ1-5; D is uncertain. CDR3 length equals 14 residues. V dropped 1 base and J dropped 0 bases, with 4 bases sitting between them. CDR1 and CDR2 from the germline V gene are KGHSH and LQKENI.

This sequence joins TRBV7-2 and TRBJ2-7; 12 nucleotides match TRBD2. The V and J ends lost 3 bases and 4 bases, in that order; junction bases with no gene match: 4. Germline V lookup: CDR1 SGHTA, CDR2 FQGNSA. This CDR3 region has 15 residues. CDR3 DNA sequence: TGTGCCAGCAGCTTCAGCGGGACTAGCGGGTACGAGCAGTACTTC. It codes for CASSFSGTSGYEQYF.

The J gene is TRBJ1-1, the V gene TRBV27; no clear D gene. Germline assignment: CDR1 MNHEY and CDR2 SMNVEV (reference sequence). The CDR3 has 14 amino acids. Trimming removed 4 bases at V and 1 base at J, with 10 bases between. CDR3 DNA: TGTGCCAGCAGTTGGGCAGGAGAGAACACTGAAGCTTTCTTT. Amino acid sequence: CASSWAGENTEAFF.

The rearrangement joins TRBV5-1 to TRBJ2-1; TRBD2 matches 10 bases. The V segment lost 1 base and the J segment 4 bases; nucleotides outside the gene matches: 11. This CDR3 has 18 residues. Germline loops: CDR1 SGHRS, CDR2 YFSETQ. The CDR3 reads CASSLKPGVAGGYNEQFF. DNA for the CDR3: TGCGCCAGCAGCTTGAAACCCGGGGTAGCGGGGGGTTACAATGAGCAGTTCTTC.

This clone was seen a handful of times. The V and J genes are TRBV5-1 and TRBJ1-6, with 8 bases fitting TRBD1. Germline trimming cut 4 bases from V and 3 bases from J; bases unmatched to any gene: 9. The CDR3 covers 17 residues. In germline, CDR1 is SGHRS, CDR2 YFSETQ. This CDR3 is CASSTLGTGNYNSPLHF. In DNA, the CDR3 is TGCGCCAGCAGCACATTAGGGACAGGCAACTATAATTCACCCCTCCACTTT.

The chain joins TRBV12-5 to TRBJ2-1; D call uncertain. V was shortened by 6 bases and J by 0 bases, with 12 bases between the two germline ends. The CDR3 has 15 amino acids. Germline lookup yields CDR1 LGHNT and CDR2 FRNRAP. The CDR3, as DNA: TGTGCTAGTGGCTCAGACTGGAGCTCCTACAATGAGCAGTTCTTC. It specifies CASGSDWSSYNEQFF.

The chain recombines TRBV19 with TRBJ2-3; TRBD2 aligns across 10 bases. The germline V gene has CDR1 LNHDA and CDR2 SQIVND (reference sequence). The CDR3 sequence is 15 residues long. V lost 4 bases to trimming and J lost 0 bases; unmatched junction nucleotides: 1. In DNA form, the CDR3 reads TGTGCCAGTAGTACACTAGCGGGGAGCACAGATACGCAGTATTTT. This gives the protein CASSTLAGSTDTQYF.

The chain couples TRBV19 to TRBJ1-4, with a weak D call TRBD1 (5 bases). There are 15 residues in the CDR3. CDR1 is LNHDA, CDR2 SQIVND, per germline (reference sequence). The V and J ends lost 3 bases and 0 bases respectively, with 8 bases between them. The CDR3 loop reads CASSITGATNEKLFF. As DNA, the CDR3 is TGTGCCAGTAGTATTACAGGCGCAACTAATGAAAAACTGTTTTTT.

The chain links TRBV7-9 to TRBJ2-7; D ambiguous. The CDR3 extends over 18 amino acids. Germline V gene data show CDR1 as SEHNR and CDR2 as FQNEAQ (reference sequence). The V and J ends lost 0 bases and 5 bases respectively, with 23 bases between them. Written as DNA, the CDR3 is TGTGCCAGCAGCTTAGCCGGAATTCCGGGTGGTCCCGGCAACGAGCAGTACTTC. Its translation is CASSLAGIPGGPGNEQYF.

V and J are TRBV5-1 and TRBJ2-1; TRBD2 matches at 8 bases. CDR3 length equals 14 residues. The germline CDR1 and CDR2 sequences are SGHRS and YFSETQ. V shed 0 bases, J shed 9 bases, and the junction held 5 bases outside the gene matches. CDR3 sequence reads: CASSLELAVGEQFF. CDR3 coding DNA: TGCGCCAGCAGCTTGGAACTAGCGGTCGGTGAGCAGTTCTTC.

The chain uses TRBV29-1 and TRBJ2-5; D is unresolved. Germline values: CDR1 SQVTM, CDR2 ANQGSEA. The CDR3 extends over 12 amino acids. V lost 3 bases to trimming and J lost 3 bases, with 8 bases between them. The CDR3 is CSVEHGEETQYF. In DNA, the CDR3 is TGCAGCGTTGAGCATGGGGAAGAGACCCAGTACTTC.

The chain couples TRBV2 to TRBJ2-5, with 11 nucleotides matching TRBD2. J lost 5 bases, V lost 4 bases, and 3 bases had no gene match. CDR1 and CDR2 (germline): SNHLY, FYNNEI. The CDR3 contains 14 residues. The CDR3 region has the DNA TGTGCCAGCAGTGTGACTAGCGGGGCGGAGACCCAGTACTTC. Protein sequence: CASSVTSGAETQYF. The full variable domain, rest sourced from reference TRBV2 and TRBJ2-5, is EPEVTQTPSHQVTQMGQEVILRCVPISNHLYFYWYRQILGQKVEFLVSFYNNEISEKSEIFDDQFSVERPDGSNFTLKIRSTKLEDSAMYFCASSVTSGAETQYFGPGTRLLVL.

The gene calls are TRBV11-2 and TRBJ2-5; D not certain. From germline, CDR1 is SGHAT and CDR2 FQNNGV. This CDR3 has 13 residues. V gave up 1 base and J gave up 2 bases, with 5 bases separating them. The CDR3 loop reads CASSLGGQETQYF. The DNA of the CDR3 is TGTGCCAGCAGCTTAGGTGGACAAGAGACCCAGTACTTC.

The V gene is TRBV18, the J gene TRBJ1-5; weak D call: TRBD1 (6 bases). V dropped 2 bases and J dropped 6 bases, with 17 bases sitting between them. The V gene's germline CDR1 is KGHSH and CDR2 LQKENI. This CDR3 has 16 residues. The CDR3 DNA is TGTGCCAGCTCACCAACCGACGCGGGACAAGGTCAGCCCCAGCATTTT. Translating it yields CASSPTDAGQGQPQHF.

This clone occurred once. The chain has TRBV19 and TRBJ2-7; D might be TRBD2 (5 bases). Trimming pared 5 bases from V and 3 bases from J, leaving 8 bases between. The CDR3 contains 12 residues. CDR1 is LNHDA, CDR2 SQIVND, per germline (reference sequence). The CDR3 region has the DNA TGTGCCAGTAGTGTACGGGACTACGAGCAGTACTTC. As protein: CASSVRDYEQYF.

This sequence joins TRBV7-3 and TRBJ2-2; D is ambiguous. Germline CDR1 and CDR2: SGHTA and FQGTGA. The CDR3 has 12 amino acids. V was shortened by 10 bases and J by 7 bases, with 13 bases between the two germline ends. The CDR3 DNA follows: TGTGCCACTCCCAAGGGTAACGGGGAGCTGTTTTTT. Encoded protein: CATPKGNGELFF.

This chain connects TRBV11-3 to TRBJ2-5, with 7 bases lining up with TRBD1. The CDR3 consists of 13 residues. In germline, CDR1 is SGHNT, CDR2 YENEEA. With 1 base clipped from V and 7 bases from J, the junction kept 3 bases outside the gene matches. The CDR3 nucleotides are TGTGCCAGCAGCTTAGTCTACAGGGGGACCCAGTACTTC. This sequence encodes CASSLVYRGTQYF.

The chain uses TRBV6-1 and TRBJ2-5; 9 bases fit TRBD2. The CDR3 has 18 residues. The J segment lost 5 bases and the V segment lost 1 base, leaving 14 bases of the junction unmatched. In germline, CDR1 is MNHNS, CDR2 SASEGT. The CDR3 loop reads CASSEEMRGGEWWETQYF. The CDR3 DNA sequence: TGTGCCAGCAGTGAAGAGATGCGGGGGGGCGAGTGGTGGGAGACCCAGTACTTC.

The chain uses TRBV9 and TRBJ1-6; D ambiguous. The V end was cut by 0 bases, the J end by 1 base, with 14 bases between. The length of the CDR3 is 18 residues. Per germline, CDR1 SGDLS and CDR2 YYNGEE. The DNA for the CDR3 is TGTGCCAGCAGCGTAGGGGCCGGCCCCAGTTCCTATAATTCACCCCTCCACTTT. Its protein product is CASSVGAGPSSYNSPLHF.

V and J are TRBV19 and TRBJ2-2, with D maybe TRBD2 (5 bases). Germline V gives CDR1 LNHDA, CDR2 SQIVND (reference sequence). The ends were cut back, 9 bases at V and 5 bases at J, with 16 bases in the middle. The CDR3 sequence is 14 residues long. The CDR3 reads CASHKGLETGELFF. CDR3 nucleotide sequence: TGTGCCAGCCACAAAGGACTTGAGACCGGGGAGCTGTTTTTT.

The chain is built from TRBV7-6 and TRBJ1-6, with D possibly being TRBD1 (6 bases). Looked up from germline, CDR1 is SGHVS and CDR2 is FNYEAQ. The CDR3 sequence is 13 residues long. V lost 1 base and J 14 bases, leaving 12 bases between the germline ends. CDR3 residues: CASSLGGLSTLHF. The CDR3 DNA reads TGTGCCAGCAGCTTAGGGGGGCTATCAACCCTCCACTTT.

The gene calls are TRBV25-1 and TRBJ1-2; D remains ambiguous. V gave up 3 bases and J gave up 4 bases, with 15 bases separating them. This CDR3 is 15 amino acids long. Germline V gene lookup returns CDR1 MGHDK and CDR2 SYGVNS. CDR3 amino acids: CASSEAGWTSYGYTF. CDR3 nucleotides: TGTGCCAGCAGTGAGGCCGGGTGGACCTCCTATGGCTACACCTTC.